This passage covers 9 T cell receptor beta chains from one sample sequenced in a study of blood T cell repertoires in COVID-19. Clones were sequenced by immunoSEQ multiplex PCR, and TCRdb holds only the in-frame ones, with some missing. This sample yields about 35,000 clones, of which around 90% are seen a single time; roughly a fifth belongs to the top ten. The sequencing sample was made of peripheral blood. The source of these receptors is a man at least 80 years old with acute or convalescent COVID-19.

The chain links TRBV28 to TRBJ1-5; D gene ambiguous. The CDR3 extends over 15 amino acids. CDR1 and CDR2 (germline): MDHEN, SYDVKM. The V gene lost 3 bases and the J gene lost 0 bases, with 9 bases spanning the gap. Written as DNA, the CDR3 is TGTGCCAGCAGTTTCCCAAGCCCTAGCAATCAGCCCCAGCATTTT. This translates into CASSFPSPSNQPQHF.

The chain joins TRBV11-2 to TRBJ1-6, with TRBD1 matching 7 bases. CDR1 and CDR2 from the germline V gene are SGHAT and FQNNGV. V was pared by 5 bases and J by 8 bases, with 12 bases of the junction left unmatched. This CDR3 has 16 residues. Here the CDR3 DNA reads TGTGCCAGCAGCCCCGCGGGGAACAGGGGATATTCACCCCTCCACTTT. Translated: CASSPAGNRGYSPLHF. The full variable domain, rest sourced from reference TRBV11-2 and TRBJ1-6, is EAGVAQSPRYKIIEKRQSVAFWCNPISGHATLYWYQQILGQGPKLLIQFQNNGVVDDSQLPKDRFSAERLKGVDSTLKIQPAKLEDSAVYLCASSPAGNRGYSPLHFGNGTRLTVT.

This clone has just one count. The chain combines TRBV5-6 with TRBJ2-3; 8 nucleotides align to TRBD2. V dropped 4 bases and J dropped 3; count of bases not matched to a gene: 10. Germline V lookup: CDR1 SGHDT, CDR2 YYEEEE. The CDR3 is 16 amino acids. The CDR3 nucleotides read TGTGCCAGCAGCCATACCGGGACTAGTCTGACAGATACGCAGTATTTT. Its protein product is CASSHTGTSLTDTQYF.

J is TRBJ2-1 and V is TRBV28, with 8 bases fitting TRBD2. Germline V CDR1 and CDR2: MDHEN, SYDVKM. Trimming at V came to 6 bases and at J to 10 bases, leaving 20 bases not matched to a gene. This CDR3 has 17 residues. The CDR3 nucleotides read TGTGCCAGCAGCCTCGGGGGGGCAGGAACACCTTCGATGGAGCAGTTCTTC. It codes for CASSLGGAGTPSMEQFF.

The chain uses TRBV28 and TRBJ2-3; 7 nucleotides match TRBD2. This CDR3 has 17 residues. The V gene's germline CDR1 is MDHEN and CDR2 SYDVKM. V lost 7 bases to trimming and J lost 2 bases; unmatched junction nucleotides: 15. The CDR3 is CASIAMGRGSNTDTQYF. For the CDR3, the DNA is TGTGCCAGCATCGCTATGGGGCGGGGGAGTAACACAGATACGCAGTATTTT. Combining the CDR3 with reference TRBV28 and TRBJ2-3 gives the whole variable domain DVKVTQSSRYLVKRTGEKVFLECVQDMDHENMFWYRQDPGLGLRLIYFSYDVKMKEKGDIPEGYSVSREKKERFSLILESASTNQTSMYLCASIAMGRGSNTDTQYFGPGTRLTVL.

The chain is built from TRBV2 and TRBJ2-6; D gene uncertain. This CDR3 spans 16 amino acids. The V gene lost 2 bases and the J gene lost 5 bases, with 13 bases spanning the gap. The germline gives CDR1 SNHLY, CDR2 FYNNEI. CDR3 DNA sequence: TGTGCCAGCAGTGAAAATCTCCCAGGCAGGGCCAACGTCCTGACTTTC. As protein: CASSENLPGRANVLTF.

This sequence joins TRBV19 and TRBJ1-6, with 7 bases that match TRBD1. The CDR3 is 15 residues long. The trim removed 6 bases at V and 4 bases at J, leaving 6 bases unmatched. The germline gives CDR1 LNHDA, CDR2 SQIVND (reference sequence). DNA for the CDR3: TGTGCCAGTAGGAGGTCACAGGGGTATAATTCACCCCTCCACTTT. This translates into CASRRSQGYNSPLHF.

This clone was observed a single time. The chain recombines TRBV28 with TRBJ1-5; weak D call: TRBD1 (6 bases). Germline values: CDR1 MDHEN, CDR2 SYDVKM. V shed 8 bases and J shed 2 bases, with 13 bases lying between them. The CDR3 is 14 amino acids. DNA of the CDR3: TGTGCCAGCTCCGCCAGGGGCGGCAATCAGCCCCAGCATTTT. Translation: CASSARGGNQPQHF.

The chain couples TRBV5-1 to TRBJ2-1; D is perhaps TRBD1 (5 bases). With 4 bases removed from V and 5 bases from J, the gap between germline ends came to 19 bases. The CDR3 is 16 amino acids. CDR1 SGHRS and CDR2 YFSETQ come from the germline V gene. The CDR3 here is CASSPSAGLGHNEQFF. CDR3 sequence (DNA): TGCGCCAGCAGCCCATCGGCTGGGCTGGGGCACAATGAGCAGTTCTTC.